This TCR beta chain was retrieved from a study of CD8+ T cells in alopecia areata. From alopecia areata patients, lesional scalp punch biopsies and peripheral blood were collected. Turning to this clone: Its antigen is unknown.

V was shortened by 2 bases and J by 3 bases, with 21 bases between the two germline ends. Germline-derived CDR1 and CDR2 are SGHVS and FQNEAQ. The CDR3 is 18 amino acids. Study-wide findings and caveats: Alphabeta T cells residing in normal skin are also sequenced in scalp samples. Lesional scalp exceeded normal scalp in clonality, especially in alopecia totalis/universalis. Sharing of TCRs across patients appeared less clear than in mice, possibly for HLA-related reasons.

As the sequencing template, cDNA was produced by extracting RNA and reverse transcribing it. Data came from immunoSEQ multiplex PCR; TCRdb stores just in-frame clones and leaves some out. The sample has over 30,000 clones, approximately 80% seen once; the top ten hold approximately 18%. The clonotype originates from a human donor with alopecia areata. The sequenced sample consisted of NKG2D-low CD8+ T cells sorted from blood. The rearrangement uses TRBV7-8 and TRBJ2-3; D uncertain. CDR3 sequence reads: CASSLSGHRVPWTDTQYF. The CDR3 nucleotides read TGTGCCAGCAGCTTAAGTGGTCATAGGGTTCCCTGGACAGATACGCAGTATTTT.